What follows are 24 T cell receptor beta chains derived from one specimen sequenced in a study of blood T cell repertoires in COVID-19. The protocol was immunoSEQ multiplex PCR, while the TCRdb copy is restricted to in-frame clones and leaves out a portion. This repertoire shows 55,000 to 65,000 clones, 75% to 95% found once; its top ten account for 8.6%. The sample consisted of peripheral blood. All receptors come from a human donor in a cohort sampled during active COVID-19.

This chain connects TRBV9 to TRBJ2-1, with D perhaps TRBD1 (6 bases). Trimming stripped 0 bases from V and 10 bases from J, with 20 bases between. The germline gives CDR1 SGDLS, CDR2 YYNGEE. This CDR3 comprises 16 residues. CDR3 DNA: TGTGCCAGCAGCGTAGCTGAGGGGGTCCTGCAGGGGGAGCAGTTCTTC. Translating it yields CASSVAEGVLQGEQFF.

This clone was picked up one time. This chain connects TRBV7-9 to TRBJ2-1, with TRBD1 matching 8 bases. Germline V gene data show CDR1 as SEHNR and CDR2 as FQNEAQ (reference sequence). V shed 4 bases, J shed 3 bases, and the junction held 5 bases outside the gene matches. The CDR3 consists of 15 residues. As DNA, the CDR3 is TGTGCCAGCAGCTCCCACGGACAGGGCTACAATGAGCAGTTCTTC. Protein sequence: CASSSHGQGYNEQFF.

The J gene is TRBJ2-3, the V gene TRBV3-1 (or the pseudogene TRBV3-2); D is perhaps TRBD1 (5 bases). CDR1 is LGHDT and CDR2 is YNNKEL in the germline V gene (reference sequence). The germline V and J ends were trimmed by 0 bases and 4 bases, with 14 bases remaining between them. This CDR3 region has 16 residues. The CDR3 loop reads CASSQDQRQWADTQYF. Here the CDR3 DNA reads TGTGCCAGCAGCCAAGATCAGAGACAGTGGGCAGATACGCAGTATTTT.

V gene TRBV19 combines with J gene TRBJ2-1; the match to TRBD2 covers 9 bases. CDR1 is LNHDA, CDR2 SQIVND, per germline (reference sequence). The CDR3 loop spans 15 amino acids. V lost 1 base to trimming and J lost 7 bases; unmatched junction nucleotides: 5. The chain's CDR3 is CASSIGSGSANEQFF. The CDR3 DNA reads TGTGCCAGTAGTATAGGTAGCGGGAGCGCTAATGAGCAGTTCTTC.

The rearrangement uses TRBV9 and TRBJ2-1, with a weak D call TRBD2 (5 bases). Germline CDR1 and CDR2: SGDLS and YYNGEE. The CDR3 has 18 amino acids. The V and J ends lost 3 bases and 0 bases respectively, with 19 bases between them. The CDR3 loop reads CASSGRLLRSSSYNEQFF. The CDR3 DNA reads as TGTGCCAGCAGCGGAAGACTACTCAGGTCGAGCTCCTACAATGAGCAGTTCTTC.

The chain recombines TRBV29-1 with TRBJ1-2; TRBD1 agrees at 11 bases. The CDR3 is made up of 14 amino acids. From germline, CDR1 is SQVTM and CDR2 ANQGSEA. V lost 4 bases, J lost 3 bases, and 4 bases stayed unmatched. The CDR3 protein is CSVVPGQGDYGYTF. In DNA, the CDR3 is TGCAGCGTTGTACCGGGACAGGGGGACTATGGCTACACCTTC.

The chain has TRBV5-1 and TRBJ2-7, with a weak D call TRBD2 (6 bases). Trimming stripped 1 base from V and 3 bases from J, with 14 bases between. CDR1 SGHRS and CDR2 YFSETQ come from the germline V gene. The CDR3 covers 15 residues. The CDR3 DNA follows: TGCGCCAGCAGCTTGACGATTAGGGGAGGCTACGAGCAGTACTTC. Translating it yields CASSLTIRGGYEQYF.

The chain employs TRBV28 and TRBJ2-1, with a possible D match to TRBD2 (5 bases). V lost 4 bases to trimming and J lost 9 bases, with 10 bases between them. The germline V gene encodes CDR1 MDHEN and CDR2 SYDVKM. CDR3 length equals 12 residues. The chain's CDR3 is CASSWGVREQFF. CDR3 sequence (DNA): TGTGCCAGCAGTTGGGGAGTACGTGAGCAGTTCTTC.

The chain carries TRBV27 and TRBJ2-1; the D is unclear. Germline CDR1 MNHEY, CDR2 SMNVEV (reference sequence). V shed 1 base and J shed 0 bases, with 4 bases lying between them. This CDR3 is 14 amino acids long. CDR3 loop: CASSLFSSYNEQFF. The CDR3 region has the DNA TGTGCCAGCAGTTTATTCAGCTCCTACAATGAGCAGTTCTTC.

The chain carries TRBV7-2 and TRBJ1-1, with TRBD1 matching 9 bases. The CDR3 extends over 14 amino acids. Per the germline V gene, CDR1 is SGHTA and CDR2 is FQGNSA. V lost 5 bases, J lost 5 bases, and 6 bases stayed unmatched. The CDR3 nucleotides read TGTGCCAGCAGCGAAAACAGGGGGCGGACTGAAGCTTTCTTT. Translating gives CASSENRGRTEAFF.

The CDR3 sequence: CASSPTGNTEAFF. CDR3 sequence (DNA): TGTGCCAGCAGCCCGACAGGGAACACTGAAGCTTTCTTT. This chain links TRBV2 with TRBJ1-1; D perhaps matches TRBD1 (6 bases). In germline, CDR1 is SNHLY, CDR2 FYNNEI. This CDR3 is built from 13 residues. Trimming shortened V by 6 bases and J by 1 base, and 9 bases separated the two germline ends. The complete variable domain, with remaining parts taken from reference TRBV2 and TRBJ1-1, reads EPEVTQTPSHQVTQMGQEVILRCVPISNHLYFYWYRQILGQKVEFLVSFYNNEISEKSEIFDDQFSVERPDGSNFTLKIRSTKLEDSAMYFCASSPTGNTEAFFGQGTRLTVV.

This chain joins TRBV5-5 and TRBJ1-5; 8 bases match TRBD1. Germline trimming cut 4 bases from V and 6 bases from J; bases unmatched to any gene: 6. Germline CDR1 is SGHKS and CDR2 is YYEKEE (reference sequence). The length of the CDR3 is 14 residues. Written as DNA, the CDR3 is TGTGCCAGCAGCATGGACAGGGAGGGTCAGCCCCAGCATTTT. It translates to CASSMDREGQPQHF.

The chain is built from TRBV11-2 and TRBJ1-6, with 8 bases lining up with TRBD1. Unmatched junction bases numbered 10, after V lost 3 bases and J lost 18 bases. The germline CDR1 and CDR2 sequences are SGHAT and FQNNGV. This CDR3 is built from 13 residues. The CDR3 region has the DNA TGTGCCAGCAGCTTTGACAGGGGTCAGAATGGCCACTTT. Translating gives CASSFDRGQNGHF. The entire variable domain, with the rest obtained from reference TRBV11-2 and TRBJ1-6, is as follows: EAGVAQSPRYKIIEKRQSVAFWCNPISGHATLYWYQQILGQGPKLLIQFQNNGVVDDSQLPKDRFSAERLKGVDSTLKIQPAKLEDSAVYLCASSFDRGQNGHFGNGTRLTVT.

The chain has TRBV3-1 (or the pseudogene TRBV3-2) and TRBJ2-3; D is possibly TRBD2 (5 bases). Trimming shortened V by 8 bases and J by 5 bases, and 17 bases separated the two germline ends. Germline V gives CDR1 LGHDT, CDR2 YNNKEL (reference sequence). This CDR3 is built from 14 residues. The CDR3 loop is CASARPSEGDTQYF. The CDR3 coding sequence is TGTGCCAGCGCCCGCCCGTCCGAGGGAGATACGCAGTATTTT.

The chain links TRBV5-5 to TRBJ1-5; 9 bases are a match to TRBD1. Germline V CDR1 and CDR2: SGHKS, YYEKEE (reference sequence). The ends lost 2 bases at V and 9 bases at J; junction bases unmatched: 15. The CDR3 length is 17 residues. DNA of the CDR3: TGTGCCAGCAGCTTAACAGGGGGCTCAGGCGCGTCGCGGCCCCAGCATTTT. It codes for CASSLTGGSGASRPQHF.

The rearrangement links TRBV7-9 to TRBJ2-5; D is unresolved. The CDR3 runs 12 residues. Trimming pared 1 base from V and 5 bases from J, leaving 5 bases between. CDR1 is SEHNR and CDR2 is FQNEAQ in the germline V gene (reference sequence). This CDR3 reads CASSLVRETQYF. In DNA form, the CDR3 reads TGTGCCAGCAGCTTAGTTCGGGAGACCCAGTACTTC. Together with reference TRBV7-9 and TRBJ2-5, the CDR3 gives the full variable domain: DTGVSQNPRHKITKRGQNVTFRCDPISEHNRLYWYRQTLGQGPEFLTYFQNEAQLEKSRLLSDRFSAERPKGSFSTLEIQRTEQGDSAMYLCASSLVRETQYFGPGTRLLVL.

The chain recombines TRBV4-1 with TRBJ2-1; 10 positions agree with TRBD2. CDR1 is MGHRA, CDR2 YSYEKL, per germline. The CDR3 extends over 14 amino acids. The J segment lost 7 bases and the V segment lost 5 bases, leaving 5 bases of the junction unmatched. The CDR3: CASSLLAGRNEQFF. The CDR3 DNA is TGCGCCAGCAGCTTACTAGCGGGGCGTAATGAGCAGTTCTTC.

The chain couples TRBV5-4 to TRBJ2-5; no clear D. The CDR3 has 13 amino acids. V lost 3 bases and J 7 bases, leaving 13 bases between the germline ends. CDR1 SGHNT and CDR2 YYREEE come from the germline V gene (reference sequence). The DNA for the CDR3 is TGTGCCAGCAGCTCTGGGCAGTTTACGACCCAGTACTTC. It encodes CASSSGQFTTQYF.

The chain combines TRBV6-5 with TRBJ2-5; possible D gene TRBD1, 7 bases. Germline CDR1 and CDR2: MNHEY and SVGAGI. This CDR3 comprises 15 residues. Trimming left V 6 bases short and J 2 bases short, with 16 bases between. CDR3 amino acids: CASRRRGQRQETQYF. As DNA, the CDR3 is TGTGCCAGCAGGAGGAGGGGACAGCGACAAGAGACCCAGTACTTC.

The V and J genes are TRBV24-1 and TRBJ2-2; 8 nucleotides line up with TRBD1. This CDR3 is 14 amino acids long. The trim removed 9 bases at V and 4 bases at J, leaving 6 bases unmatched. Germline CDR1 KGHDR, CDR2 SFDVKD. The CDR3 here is CATSVQGGTGELFF. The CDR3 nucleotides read TGTGCCACCTCTGTACAGGGGGGCACCGGGGAGCTGTTTTTT.

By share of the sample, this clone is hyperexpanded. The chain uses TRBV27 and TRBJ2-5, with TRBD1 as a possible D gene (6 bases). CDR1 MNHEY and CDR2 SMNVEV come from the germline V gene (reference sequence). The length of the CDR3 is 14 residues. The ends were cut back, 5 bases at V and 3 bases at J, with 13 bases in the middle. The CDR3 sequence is CASSPFRGKETQYF. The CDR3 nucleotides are TGTGCCAGCAGTCCTTTTAGGGGGAAAGAGACCCAGTACTTC.

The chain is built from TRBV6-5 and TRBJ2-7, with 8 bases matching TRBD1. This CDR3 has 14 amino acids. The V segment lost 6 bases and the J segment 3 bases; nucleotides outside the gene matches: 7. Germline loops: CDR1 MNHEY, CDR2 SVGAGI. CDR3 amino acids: CASSSGGFGYEQYF. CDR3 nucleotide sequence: TGTGCCAGCAGCTCAGGGGGCTTCGGCTACGAGCAGTACTTC.

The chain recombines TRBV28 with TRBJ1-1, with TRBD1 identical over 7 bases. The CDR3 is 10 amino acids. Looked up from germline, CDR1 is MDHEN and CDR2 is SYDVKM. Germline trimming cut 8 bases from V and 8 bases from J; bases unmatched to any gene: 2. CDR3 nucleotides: TGTGCCAGCTCGGACAGGGAAGCTTTCTTT. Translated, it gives CASSDREAFF.

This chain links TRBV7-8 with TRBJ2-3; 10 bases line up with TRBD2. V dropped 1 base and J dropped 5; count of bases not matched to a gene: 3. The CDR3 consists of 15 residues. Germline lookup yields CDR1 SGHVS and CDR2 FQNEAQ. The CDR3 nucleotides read TGTGCCAGCAGCTTAGTAGCGGGGGGAAAAGATACGCAGTATTTT. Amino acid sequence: CASSLVAGGKDTQYF.